This T cell receptor (beta chain) was sequenced in a study of cytomegalovirus exposure and HLA in healthy donors. For the study at large: A data release that came early held roughly 80 million unique TCRs from HLA-typed donors. Regarding the study as a whole: In a later analysis, HLA-associated TCR beta chains were more clonally expanded than equally common others. Per a prior analysis, the majority of TCR beta V segments were productive roughly 90% or roughly 30% of the time. Sequencing likely produced, as an artifact, a cluster of highly shared sequence variants.

The CDR3 has 13 amino acids. The V end was cut by 6 bases, the J end by 10 bases, with 16 bases between. Germline CDR1 is MNHNY and CDR2 is SVGAGI (reference sequence). As to this clone: Antigen unknown.

The primer mix had 60 Vbeta and 13 Jbeta primers. The table came from immunoSEQ multiplex PCR; TCRdb's copy has only in-frame clones and leaves some out. The sample holds approximately 150,000 clones, just under 65% seen once. This chain connects TRBV6-6 to TRBJ2-1; D is possibly TRBD2 (6 bases). Sequencing was carried out using PBMCs. The receptor was derived from a woman aged 55-69 years in good health and CMV-seropositive. The CDR3 loop reads CASSVKLAGEQFF. The CDR3 bases are TGTGCCAGCAGCGTTAAACTAGCCGGGGAGCAGTTCTTC.